Below, 27 T cell receptor beta chains from the same sample are listed, as sequenced in a study of blood T cell repertoires in COVID-19. Libraries were prepared by immunoSEQ multiplex PCR; TCRdb keeps only in-frame clonotypes and omits some of them. The data show roughly 25,000 clones, 82% seen once. What was sequenced was peripheral blood. The receptors here all came from a human donor in a cohort sampled during active COVID-19.

The gene calls are TRBV24-1 and TRBJ2-1; 10 positions match TRBD1. Germline values: CDR1 KGHDR, CDR2 SFDVKD. V gave up 2 bases and J gave up 5 bases; unmatched junction bases: 5. This CDR3 has 16 residues. In DNA form, the CDR3 reads TGTGCCACCAGTGATTCGCCGGGACAGGGGCACAATGAGCAGTTCTTC. Translation gives CATSDSPGQGHNEQFF.

The CDR3 is CASSLGTSGGTDTQYF. CDR3 in DNA: TGTGCCAGCAGCTTAGGGACTAGCGGGGGCACAGATACGCAGTATTTT. The chain uses TRBV7-6 and TRBJ2-3; 12 nucleotides align to TRBD2. V was clipped by 1 base and J by 1 base; unmatched bases: 0. The length of the CDR3 is 16 residues. CDR1 and CDR2 from the germline V gene are SGHVS and FNYEAQ.

The V and J genes are TRBV27 and TRBJ2-7; tentatively, D is TRBD2 (6 bases). From germline, CDR1 is MNHEY and CDR2 SMNVEV (reference sequence). Trimming cost V 2 bases and J 0 bases, with 11 bases left between them. The CDR3 loop spans 15 amino acids. The CDR3 nucleotides are TGTGCCAGCAGTTTAGCGGGATACCGCTCCTACGAGCAGTACTTC. Amino acid sequence: CASSLAGYRSYEQYF.

The CDR3 is CASSQGGLGEQFF. CDR3 nucleotide sequence: TGTGCCAGCAGTCAAGGAGGGTTAGGTGAGCAGTTCTTC. The chain recombines TRBV28 with TRBJ2-1; TRBD2 might be the D (6 bases). This CDR3 contains 13 residues. Germline values: CDR1 MDHEN, CDR2 SYDVKM. V dropped 5 bases and J dropped 9 bases, with 14 bases sitting between them.

This clone was detected a few times. The chain uses TRBV7-8 and TRBJ2-5; D uncertain. Trimming left V 5 bases short and J 9 bases short, with 13 bases between. The germline gives CDR1 SGHVS, CDR2 FQNEAQ. CDR3 size: 12 residues. This chain's CDR3 is CASSDSLASQYF. The CDR3 nucleotides are TGTGCCAGCAGCGACTCTCTTGCGTCCCAGTACTTC.

This clone occurred a few times. The chain joins TRBV4-2 to TRBJ1-2, with TRBD1 matching 11 bases. Unmatched junction bases numbered 11, after V lost 1 base and J lost 1 base. The germline V gene encodes CDR1 LGHNA and CDR2 YNFKEQ. The CDR3 has 19 amino acids. CDR3 coding DNA: TGTGCCAGCAGCCAAGTTCGGACAGGGGGCAGCGGGTTTAACTATGGCTACACCTTC. Its translation: CASSQVRTGGSGFNYGYTF.

J is TRBJ2-7 and V is TRBV5-5; D may be TRBD1 (5 bases). Trimming cost V 4 bases and J 5 bases, with 10 bases left between them. The CDR3 runs to 12 residues. Germline V gene lookup returns CDR1 SGHKS and CDR2 YYEKEE (reference sequence). The CDR3 DNA follows: TGTGCCAGCAGCCCCTTACAGGACGAGCAGTACTTC. It is translated as CASSPLQDEQYF.

This chain joins TRBV12-3 or TRBV12-4 and TRBJ2-7, with D unresolved. This CDR3 contains 13 residues. V gave up 5 bases and J gave up 1 base, with 9 bases separating them. For the CDR3, the DNA is TGTGCCAGCAGTCGATCTAATTCCTACGAGCAGTACTTC. It encodes CASSRSNSYEQYF.

This chain joins TRBV27 and TRBJ2-1, with TRBD2 identical over 8 bases. Germline CDR1 is MNHEY and CDR2 is SMNVEV (reference sequence). This CDR3 has 13 amino acids. Trimming took 6 bases from V and 5 from J; bases not matched to a gene: 3. In DNA, the CDR3 is TGTGCCAGCAGAAGCGGGGGCCACAATGAGCAGTTCTTC. This encodes CASRSGGHNEQFF.

V gene TRBV30 combines with J gene TRBJ1-2; 9 positions agree with TRBD1. Germline loops: CDR1 GTSNPN, CDR2 SVGIG (reference sequence). The CDR3 is 16 amino acids. Germline trimming cut 2 bases from V and 4 bases from J; bases unmatched to any gene: 11. The CDR3 reads CAWSKDYTGGSYGYTF. The CDR3, as DNA: TGTGCCTGGAGTAAAGATTACACAGGGGGCAGCTATGGCTACACCTTC.

The rearrangement uses TRBV3-1 (or the pseudogene TRBV3-2) and TRBJ2-6, with 12 bases fitting TRBD2. Trimming removed 0 bases from V and 0 bases from J; junction bases left unmatched: 15. This CDR3 contains 23 residues. Germline CDR1 reads LGHDT; CDR2 reads YNNKEL (reference sequence). The chain's CDR3 is CASSQERAGTGTSGFSGANVLTF. CDR3 sequence (DNA): TGTGCCAGCAGCCAAGAAAGAGCCGGGACAGGGACTAGCGGGTTCTCTGGGGCCAACGTCCTGACTTTC.

This chain connects TRBV6-2 or TRBV6-3 to TRBJ2-2, with D perhaps matching TRBD1 (6 bases). Germline CDR1 MNHEY, CDR2 SVGEGT. Trimming removed 6 bases from V and 8 bases from J, with 22 bases in between. This CDR3 region has 16 residues. The CDR3 nucleotides read TGTGCCAGCAGCCAGCCGGCGACAGGTACGACGGGGGAGCTGTTTTTT. Amino acid sequence: CASSQPATGTTGELFF.

The DNA of the CDR3 is TGTGCCAGCAGGTTGGGGCCGGGCACCGGGGAGCTGTTTTTT. Protein product: CASRLGPGTGELFF. The chain combines TRBV3-1 (or the pseudogene TRBV3-2) with TRBJ2-2; the D gene is possibly TRBD1 (5 bases). CDR3 size: 14 residues. CDR1 is LGHDT, CDR2 YNNKEL, per germline (reference sequence). Trimming left V 6 bases short and J 4 bases short, with 12 bases between.

The genes are TRBV4-3 and TRBJ2-1; tentatively, D is TRBD1 (6 bases). Between the trimmed V and J ends, which lost 1 base and 0 bases, there was a span of 10 bases. The CDR3 extends over 16 amino acids. Per germline, CDR1 LGHNA and CDR2 YSLEER. As DNA, the CDR3 is TGCGCCAGCAGCCAAGGGACAGAGAGCTCCTACAATGAGCAGTTCTTC. Translation gives CASSQGTESSYNEQFF.

The chain links TRBV24-1 to TRBJ1-5; the match to TRBD1 covers 8 bases. Germline values: CDR1 KGHDR, CDR2 SFDVKD. The CDR3 runs 17 residues. J lost 0 bases, V lost 3 bases, and 6 bases had no gene match. The CDR3 nucleotides are TGTGCCACCAGTGATGGGGACAGGCCTTATAGCAATCAGCCCCAGCATTTT. This sequence encodes CATSDGDRPYSNQPQHF.

CDR3 nucleotide sequence: TGCGCCAGCAGCCAAGATAGGAGACAGGGGGCATCAACTAATGAAAAACTGTTTTTT. Translation: CASSQDRRQGASTNEKLFF. V gene TRBV4-3 combines with J gene TRBJ1-4; the match to TRBD1 covers 10 bases. Germline assignment: CDR1 LGHNA and CDR2 YSLEER. V trimming: 0 bases; J trimming: 0 bases; junction bases outside the gene matches: 7. The CDR3 consists of 19 residues.

V and J are TRBV5-6 and TRBJ2-3; TRBD2 agrees at 10 bases. Germline CDR1 and CDR2: SGHDT and YYEEEE. This CDR3 has 16 residues. The V gene end was trimmed by 4 bases and the J gene end by 0 bases; junction bases not matched to a gene: 5. Written as DNA, the CDR3 is TGTGCCAGCAGCAAAAGACTAGCGGGCAGCACAGATACGCAGTATTTT. Translated, it gives CASSKRLAGSTDTQYF. The full variable domain, in which reference TRBV5-6 and TRBJ2-3 provide the parts outside the CDR3, is DAGVTQSPTHLIKTRGQQVTLRCSPKSGHDTVSWYQQALGQGPQFIFQYYEEEERQRGNFPDRFSGHQFPNYSSELNVNALLLGDSALYLCASSKRLAGSTDTQYFGPGTRLTVL.

J is TRBJ1-2 and V is TRBV7-2, with D perhaps matching TRBD1 (6 bases). Germline CDR1 and CDR2: SGHTA and FQGNSA. CDR3 length equals 14 residues. Trimming shortened V by 1 base and J by 3 bases, and 9 bases separated the two germline ends. The CDR3 protein is CASSLGAGDYGYTF. The CDR3 DNA reads as TGTGCCAGCAGCTTAGGGGCAGGGGACTATGGCTACACCTTC.

The chain joins TRBV30 to TRBJ2-7; D might be TRBD2 (5 bases). Trimming stripped 2 bases from V and 2 bases from J, with 10 bases between. Germline V gives CDR1 GTSNPN, CDR2 SVGIG (reference sequence). The CDR3 loop spans 13 amino acids. CDR3 residues: CAWSPSGAYEQYF. In nucleotides, the CDR3 is TGTGCCTGGAGTCCAAGCGGAGCCTACGAGCAGTACTTC.

CDR3 nucleotides: TGTGCCAGTAGTATTGGGCGGAACACTGAAGCTTTCTTT. This sequence encodes CASSIGRNTEAFF. This chain links TRBV19 with TRBJ1-1; the D is unclear. The CDR3 is 13 residues long. Germline V gene sequence: CDR1 LNHDA, CDR2 SQIVND (reference sequence). Deletions cut 3 bases from V and 1 base from J, with 6 bases between.

The chain recombines TRBV5-6 with TRBJ2-7, with D perhaps matching TRBD2 (5 bases). The germline gives CDR1 SGHDT, CDR2 YYEEEE. The CDR3 covers 17 residues. Trimming took off 4 bases at V and 4 bases at J, with 24 bases between the two ends. CDR3 in DNA: TGTGCCAGCAGCGGTGGACTTTACCGTATCACTAAATACGAGCAGTACTTC. This encodes CASSGGLYRITKYEQYF.

V is TRBV5-1 and J is TRBJ2-1; 10 bases align to TRBD2. This CDR3 contains 19 residues. Germline CDR1 and CDR2: SGHRS and YFSETQ. With 4 bases clipped from V and 4 bases from J, the junction kept 17 bases outside the gene matches. The CDR3 spells CASSESLAGGPSYYNEQFF. CDR3 nucleotide sequence: TGCGCCAGCAGCGAGTCATTAGCGGGAGGCCCATCCTATTACAATGAGCAGTTCTTC.

The chain links TRBV9 to TRBJ1-2; no clear D. Germline V gene data show CDR1 as SGDLS and CDR2 as YYNGEE. This CDR3 spans 14 amino acids. Deletions cut 3 bases from V and 8 bases from J, with 17 bases between. The DNA of the CDR3 is TGTGCCAGCAGCGCGGAAACGAGTCCGGAGGGCTACACCTTC. As protein: CASSAETSPEGYTF.

This chain uses TRBV15 with TRBJ1-4, with no clear D. Looked up from germline, CDR1 is LNHNV and CDR2 is YYDKDF (reference sequence). The CDR3 is 15 residues long. V was cut by 0 bases and J by 7 bases, with 12 bases left in between. The DNA for the CDR3 is TGTGCCACCAGCAGAGAAGCCGCCTCCGGTGAAAAACTGTTTTTT. It is translated as CATSREAASGEKLFF.

The chain recombines TRBV10-3 with TRBJ2-6; TRBD2 is a possible D gene (6 bases). Trimming cost V 8 bases and J 3 bases, with 14 bases left between them. Germline loops: CDR1 ENHRY, CDR2 SYGVKD. CDR3 length: 15 residues. The CDR3 reads CAIDTGVSGANVLTF. The DNA of the CDR3 is TGTGCCATCGATACGGGAGTGAGTGGGGCCAACGTCCTGACTTTC.

The chain carries TRBV19 and TRBJ2-1, with 9 bases fitting TRBD2. Germline V gene lookup returns CDR1 LNHDA and CDR2 SQIVND (reference sequence). J was trimmed by 4 bases and V by 3 bases; bases with no gene match: 10. The CDR3 covers 17 residues. The CDR3 region is CASSIPQGRGGYNEQFF. The CDR3 DNA is TGTGCCAGTAGTATCCCCCAAGGGCGGGGGGGTTACAATGAGCAGTTCTTC.

J is TRBJ2-5 and V is TRBV30; TRBD2 matches 12 bases. The trim removed 3 bases at V and 4 bases at J, leaving 3 bases unmatched. The CDR3 sequence is 14 residues long. The germline gives CDR1 GTSNPN, CDR2 SVGIG (reference sequence). The CDR3 DNA follows: TGTGCCTGGAGGACTAGCGGGAGCGGAGAGACCCAGTACTTC. Its translation: CAWRTSGSGETQYF.